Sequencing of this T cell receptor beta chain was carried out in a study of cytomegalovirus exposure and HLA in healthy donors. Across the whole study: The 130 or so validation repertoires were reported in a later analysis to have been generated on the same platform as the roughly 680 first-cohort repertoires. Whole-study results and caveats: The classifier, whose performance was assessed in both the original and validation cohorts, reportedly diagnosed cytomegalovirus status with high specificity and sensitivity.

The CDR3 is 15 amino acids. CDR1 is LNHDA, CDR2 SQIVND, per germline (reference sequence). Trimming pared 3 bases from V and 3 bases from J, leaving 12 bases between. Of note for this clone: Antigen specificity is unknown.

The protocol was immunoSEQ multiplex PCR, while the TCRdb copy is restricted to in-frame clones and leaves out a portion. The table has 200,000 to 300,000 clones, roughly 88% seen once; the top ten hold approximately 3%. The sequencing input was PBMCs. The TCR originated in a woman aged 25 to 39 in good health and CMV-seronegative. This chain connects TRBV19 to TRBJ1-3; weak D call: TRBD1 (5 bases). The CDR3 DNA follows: TGTGCCAGTAGTATCGGAACAGGTGGTGGAAACACCATATATTTT. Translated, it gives CASSIGTGGGNTIYF.